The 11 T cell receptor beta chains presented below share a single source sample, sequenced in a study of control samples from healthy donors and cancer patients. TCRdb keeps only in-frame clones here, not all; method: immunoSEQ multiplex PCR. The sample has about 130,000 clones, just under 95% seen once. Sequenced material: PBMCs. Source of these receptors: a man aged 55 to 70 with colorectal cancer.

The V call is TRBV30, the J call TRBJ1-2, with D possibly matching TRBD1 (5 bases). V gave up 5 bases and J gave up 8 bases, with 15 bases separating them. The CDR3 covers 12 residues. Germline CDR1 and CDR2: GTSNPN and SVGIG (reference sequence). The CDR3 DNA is TGTGCCTGGGTGGGACGAGGGTCCGGCTACACCTTC. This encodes CAWVGRGSGYTF.

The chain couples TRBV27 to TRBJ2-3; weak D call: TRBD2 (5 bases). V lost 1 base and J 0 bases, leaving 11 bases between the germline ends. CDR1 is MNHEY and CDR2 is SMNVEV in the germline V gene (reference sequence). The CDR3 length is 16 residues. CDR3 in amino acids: CASSLWAGGSTDTQYF. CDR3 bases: TGTGCCAGCAGTTTATGGGCAGGAGGTAGCACAGATACGCAGTATTTT.

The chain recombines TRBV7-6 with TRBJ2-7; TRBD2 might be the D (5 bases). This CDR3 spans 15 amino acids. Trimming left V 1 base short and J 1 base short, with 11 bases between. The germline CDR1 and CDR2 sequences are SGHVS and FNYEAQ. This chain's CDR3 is CASSLGTQVSYEQYF. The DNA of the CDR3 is TGTGCCAGCAGCTTAGGGACTCAGGTTTCCTACGAGCAGTACTTC. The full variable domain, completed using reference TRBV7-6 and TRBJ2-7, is GAGVSQSPRYKVTKRGQDVALRCDPISGHVSLYWYRQALGQGPEFLTYFNYEAQQDKSGLPNDRFSAERPEGSISTLTIQRTEQRDSAMYRCASSLGTQVSYEQYFGPGTRLTVT.

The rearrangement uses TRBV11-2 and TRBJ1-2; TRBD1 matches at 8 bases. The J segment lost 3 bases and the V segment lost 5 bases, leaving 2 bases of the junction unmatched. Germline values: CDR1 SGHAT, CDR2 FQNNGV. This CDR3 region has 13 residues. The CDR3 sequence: CASSPQGDYGYTF. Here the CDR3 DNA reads TGTGCCAGCAGCCCACAGGGGGACTATGGCTACACCTTC.

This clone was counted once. DNA for the CDR3: TGTGCCAGCAGTTTACCAGGGAGGGGACAGGGGGGAGAGCAGTACTTC. It encodes CASSLPGRGQGGEQYF. V gene TRBV27 combines with J gene TRBJ2-7; 11 bases map to TRBD1. The CDR3 length is 16 residues. The V gene end was trimmed by 2 bases and the J gene end by 7 bases; junction bases not matched to a gene: 10. Germline CDR1 reads MNHEY; CDR2 reads SMNVEV (reference sequence).

The CDR3 bases are TGTGCCAGCAGCCAAGTTCGAGGAAACACCATATATTTT. This translates into CASSQVRGNTIYF. This chain uses TRBV3-1 (or the pseudogene TRBV3-2) with TRBJ1-3; unclear D gene. Germline-derived CDR1 and CDR2 are LGHDT and YNNKEL (reference sequence). The CDR3 consists of 13 residues. The germline V and J ends were trimmed by 1 base and 4 bases, with 5 bases remaining between them.

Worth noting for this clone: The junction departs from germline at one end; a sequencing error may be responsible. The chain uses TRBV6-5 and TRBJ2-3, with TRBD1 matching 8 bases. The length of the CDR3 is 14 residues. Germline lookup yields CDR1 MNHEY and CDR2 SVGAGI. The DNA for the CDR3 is TGTGCCACCAGTTGGACAGGGAGCACAGATACGCAGTATTTT. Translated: CATSWTGSTDTQYF.

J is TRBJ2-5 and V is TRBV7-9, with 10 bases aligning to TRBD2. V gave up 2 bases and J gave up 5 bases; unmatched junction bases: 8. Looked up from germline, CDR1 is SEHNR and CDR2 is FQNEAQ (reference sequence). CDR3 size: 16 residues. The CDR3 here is CASSLMSSGGFETQYF. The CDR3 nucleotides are TGTGCCAGCAGCTTAATGTCTAGCGGGGGATTCGAGACCCAGTACTTC.

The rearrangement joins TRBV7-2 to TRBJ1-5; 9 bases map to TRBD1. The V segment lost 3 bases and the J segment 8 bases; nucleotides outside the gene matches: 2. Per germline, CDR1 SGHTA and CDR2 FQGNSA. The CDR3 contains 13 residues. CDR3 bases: TGTGCCAGCAGCTTCGGGACAGGGAAGCCCCAGCATTTT. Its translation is CASSFGTGKPQHF.

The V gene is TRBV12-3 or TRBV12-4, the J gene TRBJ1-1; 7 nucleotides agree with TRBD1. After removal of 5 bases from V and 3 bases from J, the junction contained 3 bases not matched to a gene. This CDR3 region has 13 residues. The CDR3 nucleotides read TGTGCCAGCAGTCCAGGGGGATACACTGAAGCTTTCTTT. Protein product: CASSPGGYTEAFF.

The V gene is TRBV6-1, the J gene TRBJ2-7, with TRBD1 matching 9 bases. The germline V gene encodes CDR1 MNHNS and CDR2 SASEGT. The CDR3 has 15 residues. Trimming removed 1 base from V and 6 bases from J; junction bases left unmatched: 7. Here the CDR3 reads CASSEDRTGAGEQYF. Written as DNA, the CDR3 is TGTGCCAGCAGTGAAGATCGGACAGGGGCGGGCGAGCAGTACTTC.